This TCR beta chain was found in a study of cytomegalovirus exposure and HLA in healthy donors. Of note for this clone: Its specificity is unknown.

V was cut by 5 bases and J by 5 bases, with 15 bases left in between. The germline V gene encodes CDR1 SGHAT and CDR2 FQDESV (reference sequence). The CDR3 has 15 amino acids. Clones were sequenced by immunoSEQ multiplex PCR, and TCRdb holds only the in-frame ones, with some missing. The sample holds more than 85,000 clones, about 88% seen once. General observations from the study: The study recorded some 160 TCR beta chains that were cytomegalovirus-associated. The authors confirmed in vitro that three CMV-associated chains were specific for CMV antigens.

Material for sequencing was PBMCs. V usage is TRBV11-1 and J usage is TRBJ2-2, with D tentatively TRBD2 (6 bases). This clonotype was sampled from a woman aged 18-29 years in good health and CMV-seronegative. For the CDR3, the DNA is TGTGCCAGCAGCCCCAGACTAGGATTTACCGGGGAGCTGTTTTTT. Translation gives CASSPRLGFTGELFF. The variable domain in full, with the rest retrieved from reference TRBV11-1 and TRBJ2-2, is EAEVAQSPRYKITEKSQAVAFWCDPISGHATLYWYRQILGQGPELLVQFQDESVVDDSQLPKDRFSAERLKGVDSTLKIQPAELGDSAMYLCASSPRLGFTGELFFGEGSRLTVL.